The 8 T cell receptor beta chains reported below all come from one sample, sequenced in a study of T cell responses to AZD1222 COVID-19 vaccine. Profiled with immunoSEQ multiplex PCR; TCRdb holds only in-frame clones, not every one. The repertoire holds about 89,000 clones, with approximately 89% as singletons. Sequenced here: peripheral blood, sampled 28 days after the second AZD1222 dose. Every receptor here comes from an adult who received the AZD1222 COVID-19 vaccine.

This clone is termed medium-sized. The gene calls are TRBV7-3 and TRBJ1-2, with 11 bases fitting TRBD1. The V gene end was trimmed by 1 base and the J gene end by 6 bases; junction bases not matched to a gene: 4. The CDR3 contains 15 residues. CDR1 and CDR2 from the germline V gene are SGHTA and FQGTGA. The CDR3 protein is CASSLSRTGGDGYTF. CDR3 bases: TGTGCCAGCAGCTTAAGTAGGACAGGGGGCGATGGCTACACCTTC. Based on the CDR3 plus reference TRBV7-3 and TRBJ1-2, the full variable domain is GAGVSQTPSNKVTEKGKYVELRCDPISGHTALYWYRQSLGQGPEFLIYFQGTGAADDSGLPNDRFFAVRPEGSVSTLKIQRTERGDSAVYLCASSLSRTGGDGYTFGSGTRLTVV.

J is TRBJ1-2 and V is TRBV4-3, with TRBD1 as a possible D gene (6 bases). V lost 1 base and J lost 2, with 11 bases in between. This CDR3 is built from 15 residues. Germline CDR1 is LGHNA and CDR2 is YSLEER. This CDR3 is CASSQGTGTNYGYTF. The CDR3 DNA reads as TGCGCCAGCAGCCAAGGTACAGGGACCAACTATGGCTACACCTTC.

J is TRBJ1-5 and V is TRBV19; D ambiguous. The V end lost 2 bases, the J end lost 6 bases, and 5 bases lay between the germline ends. CDR3 length: 12 amino acids. The germline V gene has CDR1 LNHDA and CDR2 SQIVND (reference sequence). This CDR3 is CASSIWVQPQHF. The CDR3, as DNA: TGTGCCAGTAGTATATGGGTTCAGCCCCAGCATTTT. The entire variable domain, with the rest obtained from reference TRBV19 and TRBJ1-5, is as follows: DGGITQSPKYLFRKEGQNVTLSCEQNLNHDAMYWYRQDPGQGLRLIYYSQIVNDFQKGDIAEGYSVSREKKESFPLTVTSAQKNPTAFYLCASSIWVQPQHFGDGTRLSIL.

This clone came up a few times. The V call is TRBV6-1, the J call TRBJ2-7, with D possibly being TRBD1 (6 bases). Deletions cut 5 bases from V and 1 base from J, with 12 bases between. The CDR3 is 14 residues long. Germline V gives CDR1 MNHNS, CDR2 SASEGT. CDR3 DNA: TGTGCCAGCAGTTATGAGACAGGTTCCTACGAGCAGTACTTC. This translates into CASSYETGSYEQYF.

The CDR3 DNA sequence: TGTGCCAGCAGCTTGGACCCGGGTAGCAATCAGCCCCAGCATTTT. Protein: CASSLDPGSNQPQHF. This chain uses TRBV5-4 with TRBJ1-5; no firm D call. The germline V gene has CDR1 SGHNT and CDR2 YYREEE (reference sequence). The CDR3 consists of 15 residues. The V end was cut by 0 bases, the J end by 0 bases, with 7 bases between. The entire variable domain, with the rest obtained from reference TRBV5-4 and TRBJ1-5, is as follows: ETGVTQSPTHLIKTRGQQVTLRCSSQSGHNTVSWYQQALGQGPQFIFQYYREEENGRGNFPPRFSGLQFPNYSSELNVNALELDDSALYLCASSLDPGSNQPQHFGDGTRLSIL.

This clone appeared once. The CDR3 DNA follows: TGCGCCAGCAGCCAACCACCGGGACTGCTCAATCAGCCCCAGCATTTT. It is translated as CASSQPPGLLNQPQHF. V gene TRBV4-1 combines with J gene TRBJ1-5; D might be TRBD1 (5 bases). V was trimmed by 2 bases and J by 3 bases, leaving 14 bases between them. The germline CDR1 and CDR2 sequences are MGHRA and YSYEKL. This CDR3 contains 16 residues.

This chain uses TRBV27 with TRBJ1-1, with D possibly TRBD1 on 6 matching bases. The germline V gene encodes CDR1 MNHEY and CDR2 SMNVEV (reference sequence). With 4 bases removed from V and 0 bases from J, the gap between germline ends came to 12 bases. The CDR3 is 15 residues long. CDR3 region: CASSSMRGMNTEAFF. For the CDR3, the DNA is TGTGCCAGCAGTTCCATGAGGGGGATGAACACTGAAGCTTTCTTT.

V gene TRBV5-8 combines with J gene TRBJ2-5; D may be TRBD1 (6 bases). The CDR3 has 13 residues. CDR1 is SGHTS, CDR2 YDEGEE, per germline. V was trimmed by 4 bases and J by 9 bases, leaving 16 bases between them. The CDR3 spells CASSTRDTQPQYF. The CDR3 DNA reads TGTGCCAGCAGCACCCGGGACACCCAACCCCAGTACTTC.